This is a list of T cell receptor beta chains from one sample in a study of cytomegalovirus exposure and HLA in healthy donors. The method was immunoSEQ multiplex PCR; TCRdb's version includes in-frame clones alone and lacks a portion of them. Its clone listing holds about 25,000 clones. The sample was PBMCs. The origin of the receptors is a male donor in good health and CMV-seropositive. Each CDR3 is given with its conserved first and last residue. Each record gives: V gene, clone size, D gene, J gene, CDR3 DNA, CDR3 protein. The D gene is left open where the match is weak. Clone sizes are given selectively: once, few, many, or a class where the clone is expanded.

TRBV5-1	NA	NA	TRBJ2-7	TGCGCCAGCAGCTTGGCGGGGGAAGCTGCCGAGCAGTACTTC	CASSLAGEAAEQYF
TRBV18	NA	NA	TRBJ2-5	TGTGCCAGCTCTCGACTAGGCGAAGAGACCCAGTACTTC	CASSRLGEETQYF
TRBV9	NA	NA	TRBJ2-5	TGTGCCAGCAGCGTCAGGGGAGAAGGAGGCGAGACCCAGTACTTC	CASSVRGEGGETQYF
TRBV5-1	NA	NA	TRBJ2-7	TGCGCCAGCAGCCCCCTGGACAGCTACGAGCAGTACTTC	CASSPLDSYEQYF
TRBV5-6	NA	TRBD1	TRBJ1-1	TGTGCCAGCAGCTCGACAGGGGGCGCGGGCACTGAAGCTTTCTTT	CASSSTGGAGTEAFF
TRBV5-1	NA	NA	TRBJ2-1	TGCGCCAGCAGCTTCTTACAGGAGCAGTTCTTC	CASSFLQEQFF
TRBV30	NA	TRBD2	TRBJ2-3	TGTGCCTGGCTCAGAGCGGGAGGCGCAGATACGCAGTATTTT	CAWLRAGGADTQYF
TRBV4-1	NA	NA	TRBJ1-2	TGCGCCAGCAGCCTCGGAGGGGCCCCAGACTATGGCTACACCTTC	CASSLGGAPDYGYTF
TRBV29-1	NA	NA	TRBJ2-2	TGCAGCGGCGCCCCTAGTCTGAGCGGGGAGCTGTTTTTT	CSGAPSLSGELFF
TRBV4-1	NA	NA	TRBJ1-5	TGCGCCAGCAGCCAAGAGTTCCGGCGGTCTTACAATCAGCCCCAGCATTTT	CASSQEFRRSYNQPQHF
TRBV6-1	NA	TRBD1	TRBJ2-7	TGTGCCAGCAGTGAAGCGCCGGGGACAGCCTACGAGCAGTACTTC	CASSEAPGTAYEQYF
TRBV4-1	NA	NA	TRBJ2-7	TGCGCCAGCAGCCAAGTAACTAGCCCCTACGAGGAGCAGTACTTC	CASSQVTSPYEEQYF
TRBV4-3	NA	NA	TRBJ2-7	TGCGCCAGCAGCCAAGTTACTGGTTCGCTTGCCTACGAGCAGTACTTC	CASSQVTGSLAYEQYF
TRBV6-1	medium-sized	NA	TRBJ1-3	TGTGCCAGCAGTGACCCATCAGGGGTGCACACCATATATTTT	CASSDPSGVHTIYF
TRBV5-1	NA	TRBD1	TRBJ1-1	TGCGCCAGCACCCGAGGACAGGGAATGAACACTGAAGCTTTCTTT	CASTRGQGMNTEAFF
TRBV4-1	NA	TRBD1	TRBJ2-7	TGCGCCAGCAGCCTGGGACAGGGGGCCCTTGACGAGCAGTACTTC	CASSLGQGALDEQYF
TRBV6-5	NA	TRBD1	TRBJ2-3	TGTGCCAGCAGTCCACAGGGGGAATCCCACCCTACGCAGTATTTT	CASSPQGESHPTQYF
TRBV27	NA	NA	TRBJ1-1	TGTGCCAGCAGTTTAGCCCACAGCACTGAAGCTTTCTTT	CASSLAHSTEAFF
TRBV29-1	NA	TRBD2	TRBJ2-5	TGCAGCGGACTAGCGCAGTACCAAGAGACCCAGTACTTC	CSGLAQYQETQYF
TRBV19	NA	NA	TRBJ1-2	TGTGCCAGTAGTAGGACAAGAAGACTCTATGGCTACACCTTC	CASSRTRRLYGYTF
TRBV7-2	NA	TRBD1	TRBJ1-1	TGTGCCAGCAGCCAACGACAGGGGACCACTGAAGCTTTCTTT	CASSQRQGTTEAFF
TRBV7-9	NA	NA	TRBJ1-1	TGTGCCAGCAGCAACATAGTAGGGCAGGGTAAGACTGAAGCTTTCTTT	CASSNIVGQGKTEAFF
TRBV6-5	NA	NA	TRBJ1-2	TGTGCCAGCAGCGGTGACAGGACTTATGGCTACACCTTC	CASSGDRTYGYTF
TRBV28	NA	TRBD1	TRBJ2-7	TGTGCCAGCAGTTTGAAACAGGGGGACATCTACGAGCAGTACTTC	CASSLKQGDIYEQYF
TRBV7-8	NA	TRBD1	TRBJ1-5	TGTGCCAGCAGCCGACAGGGGGATCAGCCCCAGCATTTT	CASSRQGDQPQHF
TRBV11-2	NA	NA	TRBJ1-2	TGTGCCAGCAGCTCCCTAGGCAGTGTAAATACCTTC	CASSSLGSVNTF
TRBV19	NA	NA	TRBJ2-7	TGTGCCAGTAGTAATAGCAAAGCCGAGCAGTACTTC	CASSNSKAEQYF
TRBV30	NA	TRBD2	TRBJ2-4	TGTGCCTCTGGGCGGGCTAGCGGGGGGAAAAACATTCAGTACTTC	CASGRASGGKNIQYF
TRBV6-5	NA	TRBD1	TRBJ1-4	TGTGCCAGCAGTTACGGACAGGGACGAGAAAAACTGTTTTTT	CASSYGQGREKLFF
TRBV30	NA	TRBD1	TRBJ2-4	TGTGCCTGGAGTGTAGGGGTTTACAGGGGAAAAGGAGCCAAAAACATTCAGTACTTC	CAWSVGVYRGKGAKNIQYF
TRBV27	NA	NA	TRBJ1-1	TGTGCCAGCAGGACAGGGAACACTGAAGCTTTCTTT	CASRTGNTEAFF
TRBV5-1	NA	NA	TRBJ1-3	TGCGCCAGCAGCTTGGCCGCGTCTGGAAACACCATATATTTT	CASSLAASGNTIYF
TRBV6-4	NA	TRBD2	TRBJ2-3	TGTGCCAGCAGTGACTCTTTAGCGGGGCACGATACGCAGTATTTT	CASSDSLAGHDTQYF
TRBV6-1	NA	TRBD2	TRBJ2-1	TGTGCCAGCAGACAAGAGCGGGATGCAAATGAGCAGTTCTTC	CASRQERDANEQFF
TRBV27	NA	NA	TRBJ2-1	TGTGCCAGCAGCCTCAGGGGTAATGAGCAGTTCTTC	CASSLRGNEQFF
TRBV18	NA	NA	TRBJ1-1	TGTGCCAGCTCACCGGCGGGGAACACTGAAGCTTTCTTT	CASSPAGNTEAFF
TRBV18	NA	TRBD2	TRBJ2-1	TGTGCCAGCTCACCACCTAGCGGGAGATACAATGAGCAGTTCTTC	CASSPPSGRYNEQFF
TRBV15	NA	TRBD1	TRBJ2-3	TGTGCCACCAGCAAAGGGGGCCAGGGTCTTTACACAGATACGCAGTATTTT	CATSKGGQGLYTDTQYF
TRBV5-8	NA	TRBD2	TRBJ2-7	TGTGCCAGCAGCTCCGGGACTAGCGGGGGGGGGCTGTTGTACGAGCAGTACTTC	CASSSGTSGGGLLYEQYF
TRBV27	NA	NA	TRBJ2-2	TGTGCCAGCAGTTTACCGGGCACCGGGGAGCTGTTTTTT	CASSLPGTGELFF
TRBV11-1	large	TRBD2	TRBJ2-1	TGTGCCAGCAGCTTAGGGACTAGCGGGCCCTACAATGAGCAGTTCTTC	CASSLGTSGPYNEQFF
TRBV7-2	NA	NA	TRBJ2-7	TGTGCCAGCAGCTTACTCGGCCAGGCCTACGAGCAGTACTTC	CASSLLGQAYEQYF
TRBV28	NA	TRBD2	TRBJ2-7	TGTGCCAGCAGGAGACTAGCGGGGGCTGGCGAGCAGTACTTC	CASRRLAGAGEQYF
TRBV6-1	NA	TRBD1	TRBJ2-7	TGTGCCAGCAGGACAGGGACAGTTCTGGAGGAGCAGTACTTC	CASRTGTVLEEQYF
TRBV19	NA	TRBD1	TRBJ1-1	TGTGCCAGTACCGGGACAGGGGGAACTGAAGCTTTCTTT	CASTGTGGTEAFF